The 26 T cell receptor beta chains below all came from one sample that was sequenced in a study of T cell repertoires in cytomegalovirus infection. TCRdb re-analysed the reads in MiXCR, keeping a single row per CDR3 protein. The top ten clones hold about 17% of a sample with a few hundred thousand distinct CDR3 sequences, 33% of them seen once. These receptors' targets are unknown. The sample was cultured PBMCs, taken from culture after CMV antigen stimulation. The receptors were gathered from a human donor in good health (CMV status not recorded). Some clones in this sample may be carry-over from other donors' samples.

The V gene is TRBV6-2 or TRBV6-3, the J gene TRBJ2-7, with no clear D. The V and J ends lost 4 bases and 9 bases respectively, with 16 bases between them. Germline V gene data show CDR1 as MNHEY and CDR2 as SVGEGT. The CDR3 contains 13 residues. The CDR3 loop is CASSSSGFHGQYV. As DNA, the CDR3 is TGTGCCAGCAGTTCCTCAGGTTTTCACGGGCAGTACGTC.

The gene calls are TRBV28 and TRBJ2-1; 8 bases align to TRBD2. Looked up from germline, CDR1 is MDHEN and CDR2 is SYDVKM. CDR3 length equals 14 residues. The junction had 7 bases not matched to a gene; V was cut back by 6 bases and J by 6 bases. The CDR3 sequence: CASSLFSGINEQFF. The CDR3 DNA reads TGTGCCAGCAGCCTATTTAGCGGGATCAATGAGCAGTTCTTC.

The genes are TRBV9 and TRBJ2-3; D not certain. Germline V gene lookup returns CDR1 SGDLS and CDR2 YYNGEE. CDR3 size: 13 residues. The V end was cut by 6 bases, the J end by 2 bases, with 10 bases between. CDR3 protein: CASTDYHTDTQYF. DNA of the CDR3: TGTGCCAGCACCGATTACCACACAGATACGCAGTATTTT.

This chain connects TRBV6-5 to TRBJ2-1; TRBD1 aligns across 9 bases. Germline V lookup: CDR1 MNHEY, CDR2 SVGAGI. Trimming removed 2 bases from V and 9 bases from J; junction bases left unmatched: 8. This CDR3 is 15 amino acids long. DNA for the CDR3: TGTGCCAGCAGTTACAGGGGGACAGGGAACGGTGAGCAGTTCTTC. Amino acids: CASSYRGTGNGEQFF.

The CDR3 bases are TGTGCTAGTGGAATTAGCGGGAGAGCCGGGGAGCTGTTTTTT. It translates to CASGISGRAGELFF. This chain connects TRBV12-5 to TRBJ2-2; 9 bases match TRBD2. The CDR3 sequence is 14 residues long. The trim removed 6 bases at V and 6 bases at J, leaving 5 bases unmatched. Germline V lookup: CDR1 LGHNT, CDR2 FRNRAP. Full variable domain (remainder filled in from reference TRBV12-5 and TRBJ2-2): DARVTQTPRHKVTEMGQEVTMRCQPILGHNTVFWYRQTMMQGLELLAYFRNRAPLDDSGMPKDRFSAEMPDATLATLKIQPSEPRDSAVYFCASGISGRAGELFFGEGSRLTVL.

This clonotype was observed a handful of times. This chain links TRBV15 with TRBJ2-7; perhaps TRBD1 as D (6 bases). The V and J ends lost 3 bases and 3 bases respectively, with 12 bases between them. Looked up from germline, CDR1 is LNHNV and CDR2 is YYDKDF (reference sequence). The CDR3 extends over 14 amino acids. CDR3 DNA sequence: TGTGCCACCAGCAGCCCGGACAGCGGCTACGAGCAGTACGTC. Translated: CATSSPDSGYEQYV.

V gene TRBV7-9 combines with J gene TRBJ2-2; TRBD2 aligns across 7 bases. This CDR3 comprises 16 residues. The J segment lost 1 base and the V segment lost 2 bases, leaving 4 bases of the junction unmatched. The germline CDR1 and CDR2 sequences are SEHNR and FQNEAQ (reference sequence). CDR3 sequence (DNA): TGTGCCAGCAGCTTATGGGCGGGGGAGAACACCGGGGAGCTGTTTTTT. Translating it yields CASSLWAGENTGELFF.

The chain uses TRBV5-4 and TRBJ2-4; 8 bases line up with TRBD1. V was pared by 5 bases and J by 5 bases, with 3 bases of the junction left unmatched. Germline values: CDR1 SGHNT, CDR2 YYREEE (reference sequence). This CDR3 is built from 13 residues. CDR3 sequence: CASRTGVENIQYF. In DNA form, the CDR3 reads TGTGCCAGCAGGACAGGGGTTGAAAACATTCAGTACTTC.

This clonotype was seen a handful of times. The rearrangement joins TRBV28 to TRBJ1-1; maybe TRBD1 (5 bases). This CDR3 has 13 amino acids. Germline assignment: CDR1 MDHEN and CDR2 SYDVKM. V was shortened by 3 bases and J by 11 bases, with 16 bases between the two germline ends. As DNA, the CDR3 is TGTGCCAGCAGTTTTAGTCGAGGGGCGAGGGCTTTCTTT. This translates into CASSFSRGARAFF.

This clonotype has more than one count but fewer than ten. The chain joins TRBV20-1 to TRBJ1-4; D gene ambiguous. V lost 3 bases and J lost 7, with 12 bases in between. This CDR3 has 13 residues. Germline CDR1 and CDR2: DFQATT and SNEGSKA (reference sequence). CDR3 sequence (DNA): TGCAGTGCTAGTGCCGGCCTCAGTGAAAAACTGTTTTTT. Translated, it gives CSASAGLSEKLFF.

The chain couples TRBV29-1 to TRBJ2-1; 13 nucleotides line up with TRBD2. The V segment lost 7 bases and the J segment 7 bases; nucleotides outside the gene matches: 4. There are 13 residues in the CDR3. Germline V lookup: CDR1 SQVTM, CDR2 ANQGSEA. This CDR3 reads CSAGLAGVNEQFF. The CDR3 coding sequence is TGCAGCGCCGGACTAGCGGGAGTAAATGAGCAGTTCTTC.

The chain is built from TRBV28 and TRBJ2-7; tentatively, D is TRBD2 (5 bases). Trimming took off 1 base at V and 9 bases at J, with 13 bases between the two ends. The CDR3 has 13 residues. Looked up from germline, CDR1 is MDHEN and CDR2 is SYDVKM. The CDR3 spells CASSLSYPAGQYF. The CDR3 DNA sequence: TGTGCCAGCAGTTTATCCTACCCGGCGGGGCAGTACTTC.

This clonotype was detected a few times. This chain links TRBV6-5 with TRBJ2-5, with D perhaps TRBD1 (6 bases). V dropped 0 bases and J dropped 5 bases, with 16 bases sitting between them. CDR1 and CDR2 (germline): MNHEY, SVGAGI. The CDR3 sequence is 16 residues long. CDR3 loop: CASSYSMYRAGETQYF. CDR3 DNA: TGTGCCAGCAGTTACTCGATGTACAGGGCGGGTGAGACCCAGTACTTC.

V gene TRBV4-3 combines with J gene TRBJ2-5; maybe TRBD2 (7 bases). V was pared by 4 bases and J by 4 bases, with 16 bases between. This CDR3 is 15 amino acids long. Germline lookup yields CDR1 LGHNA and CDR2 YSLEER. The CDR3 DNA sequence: TGCGCCAGCAGCCGAGGAGGGGGGGGTCCAGAGACCCAGTACTTC. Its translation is CASSRGGGGPETQYF.

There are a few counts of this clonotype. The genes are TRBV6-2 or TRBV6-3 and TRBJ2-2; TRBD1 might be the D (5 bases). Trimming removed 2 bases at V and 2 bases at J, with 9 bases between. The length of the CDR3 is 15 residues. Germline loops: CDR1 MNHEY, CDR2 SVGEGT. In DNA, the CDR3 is TGTGCCAGCAGTTACAGTGGACATAACACCGGGGAGCTGTTTTTT. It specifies CASSYSGHNTGELFF.

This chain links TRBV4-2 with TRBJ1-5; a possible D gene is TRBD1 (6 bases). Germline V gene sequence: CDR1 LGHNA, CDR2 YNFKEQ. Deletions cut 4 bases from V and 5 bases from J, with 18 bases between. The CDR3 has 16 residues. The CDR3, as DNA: TGTGCCAGCAGCCCCGAGTTGGGGGGCCAGCATCAGCCCCAGCATTTT. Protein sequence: CASSPELGGQHQPQHF.

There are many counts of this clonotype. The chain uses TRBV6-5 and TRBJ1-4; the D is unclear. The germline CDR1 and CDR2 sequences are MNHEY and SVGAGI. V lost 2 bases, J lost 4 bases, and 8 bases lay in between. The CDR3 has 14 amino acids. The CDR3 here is CASSYVLLNEKLFF. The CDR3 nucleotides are TGTGCCAGCAGTTACGTACTGCTTAATGAAAAACTGTTTTTT.

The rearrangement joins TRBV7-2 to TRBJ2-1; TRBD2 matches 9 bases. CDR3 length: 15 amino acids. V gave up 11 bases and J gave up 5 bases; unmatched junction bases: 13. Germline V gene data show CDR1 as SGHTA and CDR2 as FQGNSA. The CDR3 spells CASRGGGARNNEQFF. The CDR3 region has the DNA TGTGCCTCGCGGGGGGGGGGAGCTCGAAACAATGAGCAGTTCTTC.

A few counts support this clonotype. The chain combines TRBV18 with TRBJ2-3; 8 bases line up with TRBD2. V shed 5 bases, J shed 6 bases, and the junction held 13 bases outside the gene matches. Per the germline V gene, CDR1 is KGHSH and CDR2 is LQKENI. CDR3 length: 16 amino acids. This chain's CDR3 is CASSGGTGTRFDTQYF. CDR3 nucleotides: TGTGCCAGCTCAGGAGGTACCGGGACTAGATTTGATACGCAGTATTTT.

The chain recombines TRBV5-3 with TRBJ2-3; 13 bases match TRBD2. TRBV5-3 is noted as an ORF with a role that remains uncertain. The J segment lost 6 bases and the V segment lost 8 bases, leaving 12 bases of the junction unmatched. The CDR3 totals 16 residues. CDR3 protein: CASSPGLAGASDTQYF. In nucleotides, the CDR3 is TGTGCCAGCAGTCCTGGACTAGCGGGAGCGTCTGATACGCAGTATTTT.

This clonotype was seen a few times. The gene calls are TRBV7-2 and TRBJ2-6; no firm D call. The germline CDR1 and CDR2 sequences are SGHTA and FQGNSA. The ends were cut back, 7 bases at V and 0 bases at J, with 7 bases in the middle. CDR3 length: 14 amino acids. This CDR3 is CASTGRSGANVLTF. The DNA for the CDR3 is TGTGCCAGCACCGGGCGCTCTGGGGCCAACGTCCTGACTTTC.

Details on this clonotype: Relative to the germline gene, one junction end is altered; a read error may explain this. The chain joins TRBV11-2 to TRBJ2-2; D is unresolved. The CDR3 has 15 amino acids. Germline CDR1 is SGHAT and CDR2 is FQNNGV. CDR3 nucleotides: TGTGCCAGCAGCCCCCGGACCTTCGGCACCGCGGAGCTGTTTTTT. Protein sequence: CASSPRTFGTAELFF.

The CDR3 DNA reads TGTGCCAGTAGTGTTGTGCGGGAGGTCCCAGTTAAGGGACACAATGAGCAGTTCTTC. Its protein product is CASSVVREVPVKGHNEQFF. The V call is TRBV19, the J call TRBJ2-1; TRBD2 aligns across 8 bases. Trimming at V came to 5 bases and at J to 5 bases, leaving 20 bases not matched to a gene. The CDR3 has 19 residues. Germline V gene lookup returns CDR1 LNHDA and CDR2 SQIVND (reference sequence). Looking up the rest from reference TRBV19 and TRBJ2-1 gives the full variable domain: DGGITQSPKYLFRKEGQNVTLSCEQNLNHDAMYWYRQDPGQGLRLIYYSQIVNDFQKGDIAEGYSVSREKKESFPLTVTSAQKNPTAFYLCASSVVREVPVKGHNEQFFGPGTRLTVL.

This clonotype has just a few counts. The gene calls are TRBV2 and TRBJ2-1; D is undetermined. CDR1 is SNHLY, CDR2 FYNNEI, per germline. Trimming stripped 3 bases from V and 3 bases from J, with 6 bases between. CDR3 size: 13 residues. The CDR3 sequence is CASSEISYNEQFF. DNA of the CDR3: TGTGCCAGCAGTGAGATCAGCTACAATGAGCAGTTCTTC.

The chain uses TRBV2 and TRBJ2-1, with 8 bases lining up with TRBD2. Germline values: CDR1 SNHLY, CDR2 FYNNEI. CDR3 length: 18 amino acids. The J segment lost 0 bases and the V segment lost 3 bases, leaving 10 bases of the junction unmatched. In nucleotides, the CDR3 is TGTGCCAGCAGTGACCTAAGGGAAACTAGCGGCTCCTACAATGAGCAGTTCTTC. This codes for CASSDLRETSGSYNEQFF.

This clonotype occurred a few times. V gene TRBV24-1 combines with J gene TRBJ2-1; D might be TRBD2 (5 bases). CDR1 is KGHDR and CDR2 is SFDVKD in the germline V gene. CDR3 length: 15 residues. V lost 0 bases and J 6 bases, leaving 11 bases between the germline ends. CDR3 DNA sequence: TGTGCCACCAGTGATTTGCGCACTGGAGGCAATGAGCAGTTCTTC. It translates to CATSDLRTGGNEQFF.